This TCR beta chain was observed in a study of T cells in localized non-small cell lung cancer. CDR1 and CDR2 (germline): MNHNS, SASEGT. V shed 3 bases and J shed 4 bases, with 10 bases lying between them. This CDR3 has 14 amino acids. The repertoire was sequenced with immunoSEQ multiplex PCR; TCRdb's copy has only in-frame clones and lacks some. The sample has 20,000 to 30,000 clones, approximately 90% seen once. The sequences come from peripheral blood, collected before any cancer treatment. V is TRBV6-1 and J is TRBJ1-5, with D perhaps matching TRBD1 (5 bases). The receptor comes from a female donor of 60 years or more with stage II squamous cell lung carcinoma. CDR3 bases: TGTGCCAGCAGTGAGGGGGGGTTAAATCAGCCCCAGCATTTT. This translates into CASSEGGLNQPQHF.